The clone carrying this T cell receptor (beta chain) turned up a few times. Its antigen is currently unknown. This sample stems from a study of identical twins. Study-level points and caveats: Cord blood's abundant beta clonotypes had fewer insertions, unlike memory repertoires. Conclusions relied on cross-sectional statistical analysis, not following the same donors.

V was clipped by 7 bases and J by 3 bases; unmatched bases: 12. In germline, CDR1 is SGDLS, CDR2 YYNGEE. This CDR3 comprises 16 residues. MiXCR, run by TCRdb on the 5' RACE reads, gives a single entry per CDR3 protein. The data hold under 350,000 distinct CDR3 sequences, with less than 9.5% observed a single time. Healthy Caucasians supplied all donations. This sample also appeared in a second study, on yellow fever vaccine responses in identical twins. That paper notes: Convergence reportedly seemed to mark part of the twins' vaccine T cell response, with personalization marking the rest.

This sequence joins TRBV9 and TRBJ2-3; 9 nucleotides agree with TRBD2. Sequenced input: CD8+ T cells sorted from blood. The clonotype was recovered from a young woman in good health. As DNA, the CDR3 is TGTGCCAGCGGCCCCCTTCTAGCGGGGATTACAGATACGCAGTATTTT. Protein sequence: CASGPLLAGITDTQYF. The entire variable domain, with the rest obtained from reference TRBV9 and TRBJ2-3, is as follows: DSGVTQTPKHLITATGQRVTLRCSPRSGDLSVYWYQQSLDQGLQFLIQYYNGEERAKGNILERFSAQQFPDLHSELNLSSLELGDSALYFCASGPLLAGITDTQYFGPGTRLTVL.